Listed below are T cell receptor beta chains from one sample, sequenced in a study of blood T cell repertoires in COVID-19. Sequenced by immunoSEQ multiplex PCR; TCRdb stores in-frame clones only, minus some. The sample lists under 110,000 clones, around 85% occurring once. Sequencing was done on a sample of peripheral blood. The receptors derive from a woman in her seventies with active or convalescent COVID-19. Both conserved end residues are part of each CDR3. Clone size is given for some rows only: seen once, a few or many times, or a class if the clone is expanded.

j_gene: TRBJ2-1
len: 15
abundance: once
v_gene: TRBV10-2
CDR3aa: CASSVLAGSYNEQFF

j_gene: TRBJ1-5
len: 16
abundance: NA
v_gene: TRBV28
CDR3aa: CASSLGGINSNQPQHF

j_gene: TRBJ1-1
len: 12
abundance: once
v_gene: TRBV10-2
CDR3aa: CASRDMNTEAFF

j_gene: TRBJ2-1
len: 16
abundance: NA
v_gene: TRBV27
CDR3aa: CASSSLSGRAGDEQFF

j_gene: TRBJ2-1
len: 15
abundance: NA
v_gene: TRBV11-2
CDR3aa: CASSLMVAGIGEQFF

j_gene: TRBJ2-3
len: 13
abundance: NA
v_gene: TRBV7-8
CDR3aa: CATRGRGKDTQYF

j_gene: TRBJ2-2
len: 16
abundance: NA
v_gene: TRBV18
CDR3aa: CASSPTSGRNTGELFF

j_gene: TRBJ2-7
len: 15
abundance: NA
v_gene: TRBV14
CDR3aa: CASSQLGTSSYEQYF

j_gene: TRBJ2-1
len: 13
abundance: NA
v_gene: TRBV5-4
CDR3aa: CASSLEGGSEQFF

j_gene: TRBJ1-2
len: 13
abundance: NA
v_gene: TRBV5-5
CDR3aa: CASSLGQGDGYTF

j_gene: TRBJ2-1
len: 16
abundance: NA
v_gene: TRBV28
CDR3aa: CASSRPNRSQGYEQFF

j_gene: TRBJ2-7
len: 14
abundance: NA
v_gene: TRBV5-6
CDR3aa: CASSPTSGSYEQYF

j_gene: TRBJ1-5
len: 19
abundance: NA
v_gene: TRBV3-1/TRBV3-2
CDR3aa: CASSQDLEGGARGNQPQHF

j_gene: TRBJ2-7
len: 15
abundance: many
v_gene: TRBV2
CDR3aa: CASIRVGDSSYEQYF

j_gene: TRBJ2-1
len: 14
abundance: NA
v_gene: TRBV19
CDR3aa: CASSRRQGFNEQFF

j_gene: TRBJ1-5
len: 16
abundance: NA
v_gene: TRBV5-5
CDR3aa: CASSLQGAKWNQPQHF

j_gene: TRBJ1-6
len: 14
abundance: NA
v_gene: TRBV7-9
CDR3aa: CASSLVQGESPLHF

j_gene: TRBJ1-5
len: 17
abundance: once
v_gene: TRBV3-1/TRBV3-2
CDR3aa: CASSQEGVRGRDQPQHF

j_gene: TRBJ2-2
len: 16
abundance: NA
v_gene: TRBV11-3
CDR3aa: CASSTGQGRYTGELFF

j_gene: TRBJ1-4
len: 14
abundance: NA
v_gene: TRBV11-2
CDR3aa: CASRPTGGIEKLFF

j_gene: TRBJ2-3
len: 18
abundance: few
v_gene: TRBV5-4
CDR3aa: CASSLRRLAGLIGDTQYF

j_gene: TRBJ2-1
len: 13
abundance: NA
v_gene: TRBV7-9
CDR3aa: CASTESGGREQFF

j_gene: TRBJ1-4
len: 15
abundance: NA
v_gene: TRBV7-2
CDR3aa: CASSLGGGRAEKLFF

j_gene: TRBJ2-7
len: 15
abundance: NA
v_gene: TRBV28
CDR3aa: CASSPGTGGIYEQYF

j_gene: TRBJ1-6
len: 15
abundance: NA
v_gene: TRBV10-3
CDR3aa: CAISGGGQGSSPLHF

j_gene: TRBJ1-2
len: 16
abundance: NA
v_gene: TRBV7-2
CDR3aa: CASSRLGQGAGYGYTF

j_gene: TRBJ1-5
len: 13
abundance: NA
v_gene: TRBV2
CDR3aa: CASRGQGDQPQHF

j_gene: TRBJ1-1
len: 16
abundance: few
v_gene: TRBV24-1
CDR3aa: CATSDSSGLLNTEAFF

j_gene: TRBJ1-4
len: 13
abundance: NA
v_gene: TRBV6-5
CDR3aa: CASSYRELEKLFF

j_gene: TRBJ1-1
len: 14
abundance: once
v_gene: TRBV7-6
CDR3aa: CASSLGTGNTEAFF

j_gene: TRBJ2-1
len: 14
abundance: NA
v_gene: TRBV2
CDR3aa: CASSDTSGSNEQFF

j_gene: TRBJ2-5
len: 16
abundance: NA
v_gene: TRBV27
CDR3aa: CASRNYLSGGEETQYF

j_gene: TRBJ1-2
len: 12
abundance: NA
v_gene: TRBV28
CDR3aa: CASSLATGVHTF

j_gene: TRBJ2-1
len: 16
abundance: NA
v_gene: TRBV24-1
CDR3aa: CATSDQGLAGRNEQFF

j_gene: TRBJ2-3
len: 16
abundance: NA
v_gene: TRBV30
CDR3aa: CAWSVKSAGGPDTQYF

j_gene: TRBJ2-7
len: 13
abundance: NA
v_gene: TRBV18
CDR3aa: CASSPEQAYEQYF

j_gene: TRBJ1-2
len: 14
abundance: few
v_gene: TRBV18
CDR3aa: CASSPGRGTYGYTF

j_gene: TRBJ1-6
len: 13
abundance: NA
v_gene: TRBV10-1
CDR3aa: CASRWGPDSPLHF

j_gene: TRBJ1-4
len: 14
abundance: NA
v_gene: TRBV24-1
CDR3aa: CATSDSGMEEKLFF

j_gene: TRBJ1-4
len: 15
abundance: NA
v_gene: TRBV6-5
CDR3aa: CASSYTQGSYEKLFF

j_gene: TRBJ1-2
len: 14
abundance: NA
v_gene: TRBV18
CDR3aa: CASSPNDQGYGYTF

j_gene: TRBJ1-2
len: 14
abundance: NA
v_gene: TRBV18
CDR3aa: CASSPFTPNYGYTF